The 32 T cell receptor beta chains presented below share a single source sample, sequenced in a study of blood T cell repertoires in COVID-19. Sequencing was performed with immunoSEQ multiplex PCR; in TCRdb, only in-frame clones are kept and a portion is missing. The profile shows about 71,000 clones, 82% of them singletons. Sequenced: peripheral blood. These receptors were obtained from a woman aged 80 or older with acute or convalescent COVID-19.

This chain uses TRBV5-1 with TRBJ1-6; maybe TRBD1 (5 bases). Germline CDR1 and CDR2: SGHRS and YFSETQ. V was pared by 0 bases and J by 7 bases, with 8 bases between. This CDR3 has 14 residues. CDR3 sequence (DNA): TGCGCCAGCAGCTTGGGGGGCAGGAATTCACCCCTCCACTTT. It yields the protein CASSLGGRNSPLHF.

The rearrangement links TRBV19 to TRBJ1-2; tentative D call: TRBD1 (5 bases). Germline CDR1 reads LNHDA; CDR2 reads SQIVND (reference sequence). The CDR3 contains 13 residues. Between the trimmed V and J ends, which lost 3 bases and 6 bases, there was a span of 11 bases. The chain's CDR3 is CASSIPGTDGYTF. The CDR3 nucleotides read TGTGCCAGTAGTATTCCAGGGACTGATGGCTACACCTTC.

The rearrangement links TRBV7-3 to TRBJ2-1; 8 bases are a match to TRBD1. The CDR3 is 15 amino acids. CDR1 SGHTA and CDR2 FQGTGA come from the germline V gene. V was clipped by 5 bases and J by 7 bases; unmatched bases: 10. CDR3 sequence reads: CASSPVRTGTNEQFF. The CDR3 nucleotides read TGTGCCAGCAGCCCGGTCCGGACAGGGACGAATGAGCAGTTCTTC. Looking up the rest from reference TRBV7-3 and TRBJ2-1 gives the full variable domain: GAGVSQTPSNKVTEKGKYVELRCDPISGHTALYWYRQSLGQGPEFLIYFQGTGAADDSGLPNDRFFAVRPEGSVSTLKIQRTERGDSAVYLCASSPVRTGTNEQFFGPGTRLTVL.

V gene TRBV9 combines with J gene TRBJ1-1; D call uncertain. The CDR3 runs to 14 residues. The germline CDR1 and CDR2 sequences are SGDLS and YYNGEE. V gave up 1 base and J gave up 4 bases, with 11 bases separating them. The CDR3 spells CASSVRTYGTEAFF. DNA for the CDR3: TGTGCCAGCAGCGTAAGGACTTATGGCACTGAAGCTTTCTTT.

This clone was counted ten times or more. The chain has TRBV27 and TRBJ1-2, with 7 bases identical to TRBD1. V lost 3 bases, J lost 8 bases, and 12 bases stayed unmatched. The CDR3 is 15 amino acids. CDR1 is MNHEY and CDR2 is SMNVEV in the germline V gene (reference sequence). CDR3 sequence reads: CASSFRQGGLGGYTF. As DNA, the CDR3 is TGTGCCAGCAGTTTCCGACAGGGCGGATTGGGGGGCTACACCTTC.

V and J are TRBV2 and TRBJ2-7, with TRBD2 identical over 9 bases. CDR1 and CDR2 (germline): SNHLY, FYNNEI. This CDR3 region has 15 residues. J lost 0 bases, V lost 3 bases, and 3 bases had no gene match. For the CDR3, the DNA is TGTGCCAGCAGTGACCCTAGCGGGATCTCCTACGAGCAGTACTTC. This encodes CASSDPSGISYEQYF. The variable domain in full, with the rest retrieved from reference TRBV2 and TRBJ2-7, is EPEVTQTPSHQVTQMGQEVILRCVPISNHLYFYWYRQILGQKVEFLVSFYNNEISEKSEIFDDQFSVERPDGSNFTLKIRSTKLEDSAMYFCASSDPSGISYEQYFGPGTRLTVT.

The chain recombines TRBV28 with TRBJ2-7; 11 bases agree with TRBD2. The ends lost 6 bases at V and 2 bases at J; junction bases unmatched: 9. There are 16 residues in the CDR3. The V gene's germline CDR1 is MDHEN and CDR2 SYDVKM. The DNA for the CDR3 is TGTGCCAGCAGCCGAGTGACTAGCGGGGTAACCTACGAGCAGTACTTC. Amino acid sequence: CASSRVTSGVTYEQYF.

This clone was picked up many times. The chain recombines TRBV24-1 with TRBJ2-5, with D maybe TRBD1 (6 bases). V lost 0 bases and J 2 bases, leaving 12 bases between the germline ends. Looked up from germline, CDR1 is KGHDR and CDR2 is SFDVKD. This CDR3 has 16 residues. The CDR3, as DNA: TGTGCCACCAGTGATTTGAGCCTAGGGGGTCAAGAGACCCAGTACTTC. Amino acids: CATSDLSLGGQETQYF.

The chain carries TRBV29-1 and TRBJ2-3; 7 bases match TRBD1. The CDR3 runs 17 residues. Looked up from germline, CDR1 is SQVTM and CDR2 is ANQGSEA. The V and J ends lost 4 bases and 2 bases, in that order; junction bases with no gene match: 15. Here the CDR3 reads CSVVFRGPGRVTDTQYF. In DNA form, the CDR3 reads TGCAGCGTTGTATTTAGGGGGCCGGGGCGTGTCACAGATACGCAGTATTTT.

The chain has TRBV7-9 and TRBJ2-7; tentatively, D is TRBD2 (5 bases). The CDR3 runs 14 residues. V was shortened by 1 base and J by 4 bases, with 11 bases between the two germline ends. CDR1 is SEHNR, CDR2 FQNEAQ, per germline (reference sequence). CDR3 in amino acids: CASSLGGISYEQYF. The CDR3 DNA reads TGTGCCAGCAGCTTAGGAGGGATCTCGTACGAGCAGTACTTC.

The gene calls are TRBV11-2 and TRBJ2-7, with TRBD2 matching 8 bases. In germline, CDR1 is SGHAT, CDR2 FQNNGV. J lost 4 bases, V lost 1 base, and 12 bases had no gene match. The CDR3 consists of 17 residues. CDR3: CASSLVGGRTLGYEQYF. The CDR3 coding sequence is TGTGCCAGCAGCTTAGTGGGCGGGAGGACCCTCGGGTACGAGCAGTACTTC.

The chain has TRBV5-6 and TRBJ1-5, with 7 bases identical to TRBD1. After removal of 4 bases from V and 6 bases from J, the junction contained 10 bases not matched to a gene. The CDR3 consists of 15 residues. From germline, CDR1 is SGHDT and CDR2 YYEEEE. The chain's CDR3 is CASSGPGGASQPQHF. The CDR3 bases are TGTGCCAGCAGCGGACCAGGGGGTGCCTCTCAGCCCCAGCATTTT.

The CDR3 loop reads CASKLLAGLTDTQYF. The CDR3 DNA sequence: TGTGCCAGCAAATTACTAGCGGGACTGACAGATACGCAGTATTTT. The chain carries TRBV2 and TRBJ2-3, with 10 nucleotides matching TRBD2. V shed 7 bases and J 3 bases; nucleotides not matched to a gene: 7. The germline V gene has CDR1 SNHLY and CDR2 FYNNEI. CDR3 size: 15 residues.

The chain has TRBV12-3 or TRBV12-4 and TRBJ2-3; maybe TRBD2 (6 bases). The CDR3 loop spans 11 amino acids. Trimming cost V 9 bases and J 5 bases, with 9 bases left between them. CDR3 DNA: TGTGCCAGTCAGCGGGTAGATACGCAGTATTTT. Its translation: CASQRVDTQYF.

V usage is TRBV4-3 and J usage is TRBJ2-3; TRBD2 matches at 7 bases. Germline CDR1 is LGHNA and CDR2 is YSLEER. This CDR3 comprises 17 residues. The V gene end was trimmed by 0 bases and the J gene end by 6 bases; junction bases not matched to a gene: 12. CDR3 amino acids: CASSQDGTTAWSDTQYF. The CDR3, as DNA: TGCGCCAGCAGCCAAGATGGGACTACAGCATGGTCCGATACGCAGTATTTT.

The rearrangement uses TRBV5-1 and TRBJ1-6; no reliable D call. Per the germline V gene, CDR1 is SGHRS and CDR2 is YFSETQ. V was clipped by 4 bases and J by 6 bases, with 17 bases between them. This CDR3 is 16 amino acids long. The CDR3 nucleotides are TGCGCCAGCAGCACCTGGGCGTCGCGGGGTAATTCACCCCTCCACTTT. It specifies CASSTWASRGNSPLHF.

V gene TRBV5-6 combines with J gene TRBJ2-2; 7 nucleotides agree with TRBD1. Trimming took 4 bases from V and 6 from J; bases not matched to a gene: 6. CDR3 size: 14 residues. Germline CDR1 is SGHDT and CDR2 is YYEEEE. CDR3 sequence (DNA): TGTGCCAGCAGCACCCTGGGGACAGCCGGGGAGCTGTTTTTT. Residues: CASSTLGTAGELFF. Drawing the rest from reference TRBV5-6 and TRBJ2-2, the complete variable domain is DAGVTQSPTHLIKTRGQQVTLRCSPKSGHDTVSWYQQALGQGPQFIFQYYEEEERQRGNFPDRFSGHQFPNYSSELNVNALLLGDSALYLCASSTLGTAGELFFGEGSRLTVL.

The chain carries TRBV7-9 and TRBJ2-2; 8 bases are shared with TRBD2. This CDR3 spans 17 amino acids. The trim removed 4 bases at V and 3 bases at J, leaving 10 bases unmatched. CDR1 and CDR2 from the germline V gene are SEHNR and FQNEAQ (reference sequence). CDR3 residues: CASSSPPGRGDTGELFF. CDR3 in DNA: TGTGCCAGCAGCTCCCCCCCAGGGCGGGGGGACACCGGGGAGCTGTTTTTT.

The chain employs TRBV19 and TRBJ2-7, with TRBD2 identical over 10 bases. The CDR3 consists of 16 residues. With 6 bases clipped from V and 3 bases from J, the junction kept 11 bases outside the gene matches. The germline V gene encodes CDR1 LNHDA and CDR2 SQIVND (reference sequence). The CDR3 loop is CASSDSGASGSYEQYF. The CDR3 DNA sequence: TGTGCCAGTAGCGATTCGGGGGCTAGCGGGAGCTACGAGCAGTACTTC.

V is TRBV5-1 and J is TRBJ1-2, with D possibly matching TRBD1 (5 bases). The V end lost 5 bases, the J end lost 7 bases, and 18 bases lay between the germline ends. The CDR3 covers 14 residues. Germline CDR1 SGHRS, CDR2 YFSETQ. This chain's CDR3 is CASSPQGSGGGYTF. CDR3 bases: TGCGCCAGCAGTCCCCAGGGTTCGGGCGGTGGCTACACCTTC.

This chain links TRBV4-1 with TRBJ2-3, with a possible D match to TRBD2 (6 bases). V gave up 3 bases and J gave up 2 bases, with 12 bases separating them. CDR1 is MGHRA, CDR2 YSYEKL, per germline. CDR3 length: 15 residues. CDR3 sequence: CASSQGTRITDTQYF. DNA of the CDR3: TGCGCCAGCAGCCAGGGGACTCGAATCACAGATACGCAGTATTTT.

The V and J genes are TRBV5-4 and TRBJ1-1, with D uncertain. Germline CDR1 is SGHNT and CDR2 is YYREEE (reference sequence). The CDR3 contains 14 residues. V lost 1 base, J lost 3 bases, and 10 bases lay in between. CDR3 protein: CASSLYWGDTEAFF. CDR3 nucleotide sequence: TGTGCCAGCAGCTTGTACTGGGGAGACACTGAAGCTTTCTTT.

CDR3 in DNA: TGTGCCAGCAGCCCATATTGGACTAGCGGTATACATGAGCAGTTCTTC. It specifies CASSPYWTSGIHEQFF. The chain links TRBV3-1 (or the pseudogene TRBV3-2) to TRBJ2-1; 10 bases are shared with TRBD2. Germline CDR1 and CDR2: LGHDT and YNNKEL (reference sequence). V trimming: 4 bases; J trimming: 8 bases; junction bases outside the gene matches: 11. The CDR3 runs 16 residues.

The J gene is TRBJ2-5, the V gene TRBV2; TRBD2 is a possible D gene (6 bases). V lost 4 bases, J lost 5 bases, and 17 bases lay in between. The CDR3 has 15 amino acids. Germline V CDR1 and CDR2: SNHLY, FYNNEI. As DNA, the CDR3 is TGTGCCAGCAGTGGCGTCGGCGGGGATGGCGAGACCCAGTACTTC. Protein: CASSGVGGDGETQYF.

The chain has TRBV10-3 and TRBJ2-1; 10 bases agree with TRBD1. Germline CDR1 is ENHRY and CDR2 is SYGVKD. With V trimmed by 6 bases and J by 2 bases, 4 bases remained unmatched. CDR3 length: 15 residues. The CDR3: CAIRFGTGAYNEQFF. CDR3 in DNA: TGTGCCATCAGGTTCGGGACAGGGGCCTACAATGAGCAGTTCTTC.

The chain employs TRBV6-5 and TRBJ1-1, with D uncertain. The germline CDR1 and CDR2 sequences are MNHEY and SVGAGI. The CDR3 runs to 14 residues. V lost 5 bases and J lost 0, with 10 bases in between. Written as DNA, the CDR3 is TGTGCCAGCAGTCGAAGTTACATGAACACTGAAGCTTTCTTT. Its protein is CASSRSYMNTEAFF.

The CDR3 loop reads CASSLILGGLNTEAFF. The CDR3 DNA reads as TGCGCCAGCAGCTTGATTCTTGGGGGCTTGAACACTGAAGCTTTCTTT. The rearrangement uses TRBV5-1 and TRBJ1-1; D is possibly TRBD1 (6 bases). From germline, CDR1 is SGHRS and CDR2 YFSETQ. The CDR3 loop spans 16 amino acids. V was cut by 1 base and J by 0 bases, with 13 bases left in between. The whole variable domain, remainder taken from reference TRBV5-1 and TRBJ1-1, is KAGVTQTPRYLIKTRGQQVTLSCSPISGHRSVSWYQQTPGQGLQFLFEYFSETQRNKGNFPGRFSGRQFSNSRSEMNVSTLELGDSALYLCASSLILGGLNTEAFFGQGTRLTVV.

The chain carries TRBV2 and TRBJ2-7, with TRBD1 matching 11 bases. Germline CDR1 reads SNHLY; CDR2 reads FYNNEI. J was trimmed by 7 bases and V by 8 bases; bases with no gene match: 4. The CDR3 runs to 12 residues. For the CDR3, the DNA is TGTGCCAGCGGACAGGGGGCGAGGGAGCAGTACTTC. Residues: CASGQGAREQYF.

This chain uses TRBV5-1 with TRBJ1-3; D unresolved. Germline assignment: CDR1 SGHRS and CDR2 YFSETQ. V lost 2 bases and J lost 0, with 9 bases in between. CDR3 length: 15 residues. Written as DNA, the CDR3 is TGCGCCAGCAGCTTTATGTCCGGCTCTGGAAACACCATATATTTT. Translating gives CASSFMSGSGNTIYF.

This chain connects TRBV5-6 to TRBJ2-7, with D possibly TRBD2 on 6 matching bases. The length of the CDR3 is 14 residues. Germline assignment: CDR1 SGHDT and CDR2 YYEEEE. Trimming left V 2 bases short and J 0 bases short, with 9 bases between. The CDR3 reads CASSFRGISYEQYF. The DNA for the CDR3 is TGTGCCAGCAGCTTCCGGGGGATCTCCTACGAGCAGTACTTC.

The chain's CDR3 is CASSSGTGVPYEQYF. The CDR3 DNA sequence: TGTGCCAGCAGCTCAGGGACAGGGGTGCCCTACGAGCAGTACTTC. V and J are TRBV11-1 and TRBJ2-7; 10 bases fit TRBD1. V was clipped by 4 bases and J by 2 bases; unmatched bases: 5. The CDR3 is 15 amino acids. Germline CDR1 reads SGHAT; CDR2 reads FQDESV (reference sequence).

V usage is TRBV4-1 and J usage is TRBJ2-7; 9 bases line up with TRBD1. Germline V CDR1 and CDR2: MGHRA, YSYEKL. The length of the CDR3 is 16 residues. The V segment lost 2 bases and the J segment 2 bases; nucleotides outside the gene matches: 7. The CDR3 loop reads CASSQNPTGGTYEQYF. Here the CDR3 DNA reads TGCGCCAGCAGCCAAAACCCGACAGGGGGAACCTACGAGCAGTACTTC.